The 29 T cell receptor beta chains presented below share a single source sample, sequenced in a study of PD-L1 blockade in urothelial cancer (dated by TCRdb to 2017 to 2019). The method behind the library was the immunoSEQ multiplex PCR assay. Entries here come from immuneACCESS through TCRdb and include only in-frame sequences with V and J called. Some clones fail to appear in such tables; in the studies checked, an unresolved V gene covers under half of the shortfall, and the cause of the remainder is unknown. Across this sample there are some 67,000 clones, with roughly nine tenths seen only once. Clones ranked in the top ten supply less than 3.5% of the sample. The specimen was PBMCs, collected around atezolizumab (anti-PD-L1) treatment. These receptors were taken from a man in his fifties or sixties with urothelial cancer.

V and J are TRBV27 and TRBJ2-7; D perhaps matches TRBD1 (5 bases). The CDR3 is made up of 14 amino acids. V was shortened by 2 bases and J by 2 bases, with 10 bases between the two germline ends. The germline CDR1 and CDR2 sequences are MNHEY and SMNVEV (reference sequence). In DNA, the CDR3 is TGTGCCAGCAGTTTACACAGGTCGGCCTACGAGCAGTACTTC. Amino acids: CASSLHRSAYEQYF.

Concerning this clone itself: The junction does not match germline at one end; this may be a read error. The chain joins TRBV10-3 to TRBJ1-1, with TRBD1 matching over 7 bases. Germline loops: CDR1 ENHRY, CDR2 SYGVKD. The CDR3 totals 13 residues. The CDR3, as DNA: TGTGCCGTCAGGCGAGGGGGCGACACTGAAGCTTTCTTT. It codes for CAVRRGGDTEAFF.

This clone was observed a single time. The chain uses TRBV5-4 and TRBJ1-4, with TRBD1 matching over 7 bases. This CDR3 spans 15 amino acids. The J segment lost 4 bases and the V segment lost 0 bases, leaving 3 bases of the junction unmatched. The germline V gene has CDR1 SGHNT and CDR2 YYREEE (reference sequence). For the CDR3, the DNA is TGTGCCAGCAGCTTGGGGGACAGTTATAATGAAAAACTGTTTTTT. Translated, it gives CASSLGDSYNEKLFF.

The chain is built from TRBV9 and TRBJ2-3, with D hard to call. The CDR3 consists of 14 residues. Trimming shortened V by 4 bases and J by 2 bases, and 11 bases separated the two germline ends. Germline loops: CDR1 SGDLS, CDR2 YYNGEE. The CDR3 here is CASSPPGSTDTQYF. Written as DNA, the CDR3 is TGTGCCAGCAGCCCCCCCGGGTCCACAGATACGCAGTATTTT. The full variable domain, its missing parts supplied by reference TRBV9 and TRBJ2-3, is DSGVTQTPKHLITATGQRVTLRCSPRSGDLSVYWYQQSLDQGLQFLIQYYNGEERAKGNILERFSAQQFPDLHSELNLSSLELGDSALYFCASSPPGSTDTQYFGPGTRLTVL.

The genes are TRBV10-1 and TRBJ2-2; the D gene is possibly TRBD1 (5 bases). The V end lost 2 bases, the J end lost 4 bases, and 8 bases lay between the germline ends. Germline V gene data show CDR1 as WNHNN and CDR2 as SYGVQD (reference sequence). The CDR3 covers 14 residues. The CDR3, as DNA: TGCGCCAGCAGTGAGCCAGGGATCACCGGGGAGCTGTTTTTT. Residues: CASSEPGITGELFF.

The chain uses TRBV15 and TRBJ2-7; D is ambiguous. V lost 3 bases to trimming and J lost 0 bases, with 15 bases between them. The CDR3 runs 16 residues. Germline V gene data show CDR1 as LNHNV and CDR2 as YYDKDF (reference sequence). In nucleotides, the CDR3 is TGTGCCACCAGCAGGCCGGGTCCTACCCCCTCCTACGAGCAGTACTTC. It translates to CATSRPGPTPSYEQYF.

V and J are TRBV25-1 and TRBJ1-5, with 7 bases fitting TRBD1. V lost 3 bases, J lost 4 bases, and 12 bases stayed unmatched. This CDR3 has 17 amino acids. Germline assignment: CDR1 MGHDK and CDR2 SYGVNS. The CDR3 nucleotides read TGTGCCAGCAGTGATACTGGAGGGGGCAAGGGGAATCAGCCCCAGCATTTT. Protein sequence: CASSDTGGGKGNQPQHF.

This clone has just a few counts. The chain's CDR3 is CASSDLRTDTQYF. The CDR3, as DNA: TGTGCCAGTAGTGATCTACGCACAGATACGCAGTATTTT. V and J are TRBV19 and TRBJ2-3; D is ambiguous. The V gene's germline CDR1 is LNHDA and CDR2 SQIVND (reference sequence). Trimming took off 5 bases at V and 1 base at J, with 7 bases between the two ends. This CDR3 region has 13 residues.

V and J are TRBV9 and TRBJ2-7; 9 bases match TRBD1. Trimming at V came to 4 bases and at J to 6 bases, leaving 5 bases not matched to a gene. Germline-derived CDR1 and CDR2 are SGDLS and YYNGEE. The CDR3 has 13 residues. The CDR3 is CASSRDRVTEQYF. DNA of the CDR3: TGTGCCAGCAGCCGGGACAGGGTAACCGAGCAGTACTTC.

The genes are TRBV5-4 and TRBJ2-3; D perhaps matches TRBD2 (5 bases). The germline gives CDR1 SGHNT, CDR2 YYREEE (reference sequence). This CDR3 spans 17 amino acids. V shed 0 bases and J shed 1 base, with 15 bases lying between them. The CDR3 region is CASSLGPGSGRTDTQYF. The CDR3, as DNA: TGTGCCAGCAGCTTGGGGCCGGGAAGCGGACGCACAGATACGCAGTATTTT.

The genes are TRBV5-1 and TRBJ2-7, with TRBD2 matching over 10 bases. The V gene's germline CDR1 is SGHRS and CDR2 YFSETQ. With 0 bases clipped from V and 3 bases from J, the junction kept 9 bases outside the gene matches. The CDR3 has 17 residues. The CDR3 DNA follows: TGCGCCAGCAGCTTGGGGCCTAGCGGGAGTGATATCTACGAGCAGTACTTC. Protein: CASSLGPSGSDIYEQYF.

CDR3 in DNA: TGTGCCAGCAGTGAATTTCCAGGGAAAGAGACTGAAGCTTTCTTT. This encodes CASSEFPGKETEAFF. V gene TRBV6-1 combines with J gene TRBJ1-1; D perhaps matches TRBD1 (5 bases). V lost 2 bases and J 5 bases, leaving 15 bases between the germline ends. The CDR3 runs to 15 residues. Germline-derived CDR1 and CDR2 are MNHNS and SASEGT.

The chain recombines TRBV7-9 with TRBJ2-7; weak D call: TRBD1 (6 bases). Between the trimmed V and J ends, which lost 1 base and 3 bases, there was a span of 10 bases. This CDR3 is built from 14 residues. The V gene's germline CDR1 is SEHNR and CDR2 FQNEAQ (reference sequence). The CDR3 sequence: CASSLERTDYEQYF. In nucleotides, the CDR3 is TGTGCCAGCAGCTTAGAAAGGACAGACTACGAGCAGTACTTC.

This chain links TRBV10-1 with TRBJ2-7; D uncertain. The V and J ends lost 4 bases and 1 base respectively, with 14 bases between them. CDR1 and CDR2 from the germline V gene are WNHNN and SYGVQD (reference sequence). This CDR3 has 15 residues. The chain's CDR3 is CASSARGDGSYEQYF. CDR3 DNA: TGCGCCAGCAGTGCTCGCGGCGACGGGTCCTACGAGCAGTACTTC.

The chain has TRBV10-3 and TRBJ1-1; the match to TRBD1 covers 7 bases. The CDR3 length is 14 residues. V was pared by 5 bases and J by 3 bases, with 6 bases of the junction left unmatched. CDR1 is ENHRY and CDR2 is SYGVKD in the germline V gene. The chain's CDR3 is CAISPPGQYTEAFF. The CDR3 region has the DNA TGTGCCATCAGTCCTCCGGGACAGTACACTGAAGCTTTCTTT.

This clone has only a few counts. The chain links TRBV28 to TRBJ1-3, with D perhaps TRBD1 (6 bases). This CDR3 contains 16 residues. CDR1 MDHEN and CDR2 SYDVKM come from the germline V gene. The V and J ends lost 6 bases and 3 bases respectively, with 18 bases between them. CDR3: CASSTLRGADGNTIYF. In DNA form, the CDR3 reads TGTGCCAGCAGCACTCTGCGGGGGGCGGATGGAAACACCATATATTTT.

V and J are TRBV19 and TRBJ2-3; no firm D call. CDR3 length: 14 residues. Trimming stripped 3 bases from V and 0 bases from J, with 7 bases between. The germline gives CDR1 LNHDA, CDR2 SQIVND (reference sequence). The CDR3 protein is CASSIQESTDTQYF. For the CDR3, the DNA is TGTGCCAGTAGTATCCAGGAAAGCACAGATACGCAGTATTTT.

The CDR3 protein is CASSTSYLSTDTQYF. CDR3 coding DNA: TGTGCCAGCAGTACTAGCTATCTCAGCACAGATACGCAGTATTTT. The chain uses TRBV7-2 and TRBJ2-3, with D tentatively TRBD2 (6 bases). The CDR3 sequence is 15 residues long. Trimming removed 6 bases from V and 0 bases from J, with 13 bases in between. Germline V gives CDR1 SGHTA, CDR2 FQGNSA.

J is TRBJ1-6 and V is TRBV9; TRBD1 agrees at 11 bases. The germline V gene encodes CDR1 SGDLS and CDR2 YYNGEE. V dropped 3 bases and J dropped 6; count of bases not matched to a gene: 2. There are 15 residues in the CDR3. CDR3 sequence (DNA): TGTGCCAGCAGCGCAGGGACAGGGGGTAATTCACCCCTCCACTTT. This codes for CASSAGTGGNSPLHF. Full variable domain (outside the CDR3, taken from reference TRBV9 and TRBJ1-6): DSGVTQTPKHLITATGQRVTLRCSPRSGDLSVYWYQQSLDQGLQFLIQYYNGEERAKGNILERFSAQQFPDLHSELNLSSLELGDSALYFCASSAGTGGNSPLHFGNGTRLTVT.

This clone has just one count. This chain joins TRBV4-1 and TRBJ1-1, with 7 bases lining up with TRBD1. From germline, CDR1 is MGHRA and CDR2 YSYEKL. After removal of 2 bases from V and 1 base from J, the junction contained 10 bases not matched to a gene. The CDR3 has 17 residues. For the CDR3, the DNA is TGCGCCAGCAGCCAACTGCAGGGGGGATACAGGAACACTGAAGCTTTCTTT. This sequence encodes CASSQLQGGYRNTEAFF.

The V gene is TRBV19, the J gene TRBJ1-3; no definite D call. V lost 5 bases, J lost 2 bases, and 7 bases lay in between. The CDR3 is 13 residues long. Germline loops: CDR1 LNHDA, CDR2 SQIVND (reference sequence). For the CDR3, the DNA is TGTGCCAGTAGTCCCCTTACTGGAAACACCATATATTTT. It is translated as CASSPLTGNTIYF.

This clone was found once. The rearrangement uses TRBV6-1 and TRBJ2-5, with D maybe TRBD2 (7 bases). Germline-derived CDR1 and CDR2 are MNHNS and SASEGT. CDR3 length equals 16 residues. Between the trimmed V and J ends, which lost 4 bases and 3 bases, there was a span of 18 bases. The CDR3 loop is CASSGVSAGAKETQYF. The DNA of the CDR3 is TGTGCCAGCAGTGGAGTGTCGGCGGGGGCAAAAGAGACCCAGTACTTC.

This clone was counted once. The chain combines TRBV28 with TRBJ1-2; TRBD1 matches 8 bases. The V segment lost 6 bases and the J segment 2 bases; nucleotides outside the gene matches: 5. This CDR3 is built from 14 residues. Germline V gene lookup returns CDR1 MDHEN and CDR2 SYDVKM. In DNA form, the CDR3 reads TGTGCCAGCAGGCGGACAGGGATGAACTATGGCTACACCTTC. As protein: CASRRTGMNYGYTF.

The CDR3 DNA reads TGTGCCAGTAGTGAGGGACTAGCGGGAGGGAACATTCAGTACTTC. As protein: CASSEGLAGGNIQYF. The gene calls are TRBV19 and TRBJ2-4; 16 bases map to TRBD2. The CDR3 sequence is 15 residues long. CDR1 is LNHDA and CDR2 is SQIVND in the germline V gene (reference sequence). Trimming removed 5 bases from V and 7 bases from J; junction bases left unmatched: 2. Complete variable domain (other parts from reference TRBV19 and TRBJ2-4): DGGITQSPKYLFRKEGQNVTLSCEQNLNHDAMYWYRQDPGQGLRLIYYSQIVNDFQKGDIAEGYSVSREKKESFPLTVTSAQKNPTAFYLCASSEGLAGGNIQYFGAGTRLSVL.

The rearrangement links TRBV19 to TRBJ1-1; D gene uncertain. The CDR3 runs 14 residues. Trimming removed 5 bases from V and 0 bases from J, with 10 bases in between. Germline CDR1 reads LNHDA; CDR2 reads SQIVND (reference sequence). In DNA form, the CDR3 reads TGTGCCAGTAGTTGGACCGGGGTGAACACTGAAGCTTTCTTT. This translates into CASSWTGVNTEAFF.

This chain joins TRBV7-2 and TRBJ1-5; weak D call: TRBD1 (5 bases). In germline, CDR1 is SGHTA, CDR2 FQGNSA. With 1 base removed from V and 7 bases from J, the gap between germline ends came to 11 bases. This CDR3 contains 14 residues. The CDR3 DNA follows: TGTGCCAGCAGCTTAGATGCCGGGGGGCAGCCCCAGCATTTT. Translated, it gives CASSLDAGGQPQHF.

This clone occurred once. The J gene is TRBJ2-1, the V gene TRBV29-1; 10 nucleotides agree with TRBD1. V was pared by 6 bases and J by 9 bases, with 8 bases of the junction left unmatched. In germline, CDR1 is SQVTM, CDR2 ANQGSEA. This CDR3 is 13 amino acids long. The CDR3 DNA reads TGCAGCGTCGTGAAGGACAGGGGGGTTGAGCAGTTCTTC. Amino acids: CSVVKDRGVEQFF.

CDR3 coding DNA: TGTGCCAGCACGGGGAGTAACTATGGCTACACCTTC. Protein: CASTGSNYGYTF. V is TRBV2 and J is TRBJ1-2, with no clear D. Deletions cut 7 bases from V and 1 base from J, with 7 bases between. Germline CDR1 and CDR2: SNHLY and FYNNEI. The CDR3 runs to 12 residues.

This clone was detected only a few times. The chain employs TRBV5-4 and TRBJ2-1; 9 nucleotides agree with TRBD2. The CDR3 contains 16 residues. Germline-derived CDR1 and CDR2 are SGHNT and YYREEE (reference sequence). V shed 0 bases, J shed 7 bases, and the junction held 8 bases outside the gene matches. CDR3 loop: CASSLAVAGVNNEQFF. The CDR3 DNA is TGTGCCAGCAGCTTGGCGGTAGCGGGAGTAAATAATGAGCAGTTCTTC. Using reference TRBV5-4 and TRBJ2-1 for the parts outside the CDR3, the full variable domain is ETGVTQSPTHLIKTRGQQVTLRCSSQSGHNTVSWYQQALGQGPQFIFQYYREEENGRGNFPPRFSGLQFPNYSSELNVNALELDDSALYLCASSLAVAGVNNEQFFGPGTRLTVL.